The sequence of this T cell receptor (beta chain) was determined in a study of cytotoxic CD8 clonotypes in ibrutinib-treated CLL. Study-level information: Among patients, roughly 25 responded partially and 2 completely; around 14 then stayed remitted and approximately twelve progressed after median approximately 70 months.

The method was immunoSEQ multiplex PCR; TCRdb's version includes in-frame clones alone and lacks a portion of them. The sample contains over 120,000 clones, approximately 80% of which appear only once. The CDR3 length is 16 residues. Germline CDR1 reads SGHKS; CDR2 reads YYEKEE (reference sequence). V dropped 3 bases and J dropped 7 bases, with 20 bases sitting between them. A note on this clone: Its target is unknown.

Study observations and caveats: Clonality, elevated at ibrutinib response, dropped back toward baseline at progression.

The starting material was PBMCs, obtained after 36 months of ibrutinib treatment. This receptor was identified in a human donor with chronic lymphocytic leukemia. The V gene is TRBV5-5, the J gene TRBJ1-5; perhaps TRBD1 as D (5 bases). CDR3 amino acids: CASSWDPSGGRQPQHF. CDR3 nucleotides: TGTGCCAGCAGCTGGGACCCTTCGGGGGGTAGACAGCCCCAGCATTTT.